These T cell receptor beta chains were read from a single sample in a study of blood T cell repertoires in COVID-19. Clones were sequenced by immunoSEQ multiplex PCR, and TCRdb holds only the in-frame ones, with some missing. The sample includes some 260,000 clones, approximately 79% of them seen just once. The specimen was peripheral blood. The receptors here all came from a woman aged 35 to 49 with active or convalescent COVID-19. Each CDR3 is given with its conserved first and last residue. A D gene is named only where the DNA matches it firmly. Part of the rows lack a size; the others show once, few, many or a class for expanded clones.

J gene: TRBJ2-5
V gene: TRBV3-1/TRBV3-2
D gene: TRBD1
clone size: once
CDR3 DNA: TGTGCCAGCAGCCAAGGGACAGGGAAGGAGACCCAGTACTTC
CDR3 protein: CASSQGTGKETQYF

J gene: TRBJ2-5
V gene: TRBV5-1
D gene: .
clone size: .
CDR3 DNA: TGCGCCAGCAGCCCGCAACCGAGCCAAGAGACCCAGTACTTC
CDR3 protein: CASSPQPSQETQYF

J gene: TRBJ2-3
V gene: TRBV5-1
D gene: .
clone size: .
CDR3 DNA: TGCGCCAGCAGCTTACGGGGTTTTGGCACAGATACGCAGTATTTT
CDR3 protein: CASSLRGFGTDTQYF

J gene: TRBJ1-1
V gene: TRBV5-1
D gene: TRBD1
clone size: few
CDR3 DNA: TGCGCCAGCAGCGCGGCAGGGGGCTACACTGAAGCTTTCTTT
CDR3 protein: CASSAAGGYTEAFF

J gene: TRBJ1-5
V gene: TRBV28
D gene: TRBD1
clone size: .
CDR3 DNA: TGTGCCAGCAGTTCCCGGACAGGGGAACACAATCAGCCCCAGCATTTT
CDR3 protein: CASSSRTGEHNQPQHF

J gene: TRBJ2-5
V gene: TRBV29-1
D gene: .
clone size: .
CDR3 DNA: TGCAGCGAGAGGTCCCGCCAAGAGACCCAGTACTTC
CDR3 protein: CSERSRQETQYF

J gene: TRBJ1-6
V gene: TRBV10-3
D gene: TRBD1
clone size: .
CDR3 DNA: TGTGCCATCGGGCAGGGGGCCTATAATTCACCCCTCCACTTT
CDR3 protein: CAIGQGAYNSPLHF

J gene: TRBJ2-3
V gene: TRBV5-6
D gene: .
clone size: .
CDR3 DNA: TGTGCCAGCAGGTTTGGAGCGCGGGATACGCAGTATTTT
CDR3 protein: CASRFGARDTQYF

J gene: TRBJ1-5
V gene: TRBV19
D gene: TRBD1
clone size: .
CDR3 DNA: TGTGCCAGTAGTCGATCCTCTGGACAGGGGGCAATGTTGGGTCAGCCCCAGCATTTT
CDR3 protein: CASSRSSGQGAMLGQPQHF

J gene: TRBJ2-1
V gene: TRBV9
D gene: TRBD1
clone size: .
CDR3 DNA: TGTGCCAGCAGCGTAGCGGGACAGGGGTACAATGAGCAGTTCTTC
CDR3 protein: CASSVAGQGYNEQFF

J gene: TRBJ1-5
V gene: TRBV2
D gene: TRBD1
clone size: .
CDR3 DNA: TGTGCCAGCAGTGCTACAGGGGGCGTTCAGCCCCAGCATTTT
CDR3 protein: CASSATGGVQPQHF

J gene: TRBJ1-2
V gene: TRBV6-2/TRBV6-3
D gene: .
clone size: .
CDR3 DNA: TGTGCCAGCAGTTACGAGGTTCTTTATGGCTACACCTTC
CDR3 protein: CASSYEVLYGYTF

J gene: TRBJ2-1
V gene: TRBV7-3
D gene: TRBD2
clone size: .
CDR3 DNA: TGTGCCAGCAGCCCCACCAGCGGGGGCGGATCCTACAATGAGCAGTTCTTC
CDR3 protein: CASSPTSGGGSYNEQFF

J gene: TRBJ1-4
V gene: TRBV4-1
D gene: .
clone size: few
CDR3 DNA: TGCGCCAGCAGCCAAGAAGCCCTCCCCGAAAAACTGTTTTTT
CDR3 protein: CASSQEALPEKLFF

J gene: TRBJ2-7
V gene: TRBV4-1
D gene: .
clone size: few
CDR3 DNA: TGCGCCAGCAGCCAAGACCTCTCCTACGAGCAGTACTTC
CDR3 protein: CASSQDLSYEQYF

J gene: TRBJ1-4
V gene: TRBV5-5
D gene: .
clone size: .
CDR3 DNA: TGTGCCAGCAGCTTGGAGGTGGGGCGTAGTGAAAAACTGTTTTTT
CDR3 protein: CASSLEVGRSEKLFF

J gene: TRBJ1-5
V gene: TRBV3-1/TRBV3-2
D gene: .
clone size: .
CDR3 DNA: TGTGCCAGCAGCCAAGTCCGGGGGGGTCAGCCCCAGCATTTT
CDR3 protein: CASSQVRGGQPQHF

J gene: TRBJ1-2
V gene: TRBV7-8
D gene: TRBD1
clone size: .
CDR3 DNA: TGTGCCAGCAGCATGTGGACAGGGTCTGGCTACACCTTC
CDR3 protein: CASSMWTGSGYTF

J gene: TRBJ1-2
V gene: TRBV9
D gene: TRBD1
clone size: .
CDR3 DNA: TGTGCCAGCAGCGCAACTCTTACAGGGGGATTTTCCTATGGCTACACCTTC
CDR3 protein: CASSATLTGGFSYGYTF

J gene: TRBJ1-5
V gene: TRBV6-5
D gene: TRBD1
clone size: .
CDR3 DNA: TGTGCCAGCAGCCCGATTGGGACAGGTTATCAGCCCCAGCATTTT
CDR3 protein: CASSPIGTGYQPQHF

J gene: TRBJ1-3
V gene: TRBV14
D gene: .
clone size: .
CDR3 DNA: TGTGCCAGCAGCCAAGGGCCGGAGCACTCCTCTGGAAACACCATATATTTT
CDR3 protein: CASSQGPEHSSGNTIYF

J gene: TRBJ1-3
V gene: TRBV5-1
D gene: .
clone size: .
CDR3 DNA: TGCGCCAGCAGGGACCGGGACACGTATAACACCATATATTTT
CDR3 protein: CASRDRDTYNTIYF

J gene: TRBJ1-2
V gene: TRBV4-1
D gene: TRBD1
clone size: .
CDR3 DNA: TGCGCCAGCAGCGACAGGGGGCGAAACTATGGCTACACCTTC
CDR3 protein: CASSDRGRNYGYTF

J gene: TRBJ1-3
V gene: TRBV6-5
D gene: .
clone size: once
CDR3 DNA: TGTGCCAGCACCGCGGGCGACTCTGGAAACACCATATATTTT
CDR3 protein: CASTAGDSGNTIYF

J gene: TRBJ1-6
V gene: TRBV11-2
D gene: .
clone size: .
CDR3 DNA: TGTGCCAGCAGCGTCAGCAGGGTTAATTCACCCCTCCACTTT
CDR3 protein: CASSVSRVNSPLHF

J gene: TRBJ1-5
V gene: TRBV19
D gene: .
clone size: .
CDR3 DNA: TGTGCCAGTAGTACCGCTCGCGGGGGGAATCAGCCCCAGCATTTT
CDR3 protein: CASSTARGGNQPQHF

J gene: TRBJ1-1
V gene: TRBV4-2
D gene: TRBD1
clone size: few
CDR3 DNA: TGTGCCAGCCATAAAACAGGGGCTGAAGCTTTCTTT
CDR3 protein: CASHKTGAEAFF

J gene: TRBJ1-5
V gene: TRBV19
D gene: TRBD1
clone size: once
CDR3 DNA: TGTGCCAGTAGTATAAGCACAGGGGGCAAAGGTAGCAATCAGCCCCAGCATTTT
CDR3 protein: CASSISTGGKGSNQPQHF

J gene: TRBJ2-2
V gene: TRBV6-5
D gene: .
clone size: .
CDR3 DNA: TGTGCCAGCAGTAAGTCAGGGATAGACACCGGGGAGCTGTTTTTT
CDR3 protein: CASSKSGIDTGELFF

J gene: TRBJ2-3
V gene: TRBV27
D gene: TRBD2
clone size: .
CDR3 DNA: TGTGCCAGCAGTTTATCGAGCACTAGCGGGGGTGGTACGCAGTATTTT
CDR3 protein: CASSLSSTSGGGTQYF

J gene: TRBJ1-3
V gene: TRBV29-1
D gene: .
clone size: .
CDR3 DNA: TGCAGCGTTGAAGATCTTCGGGTGGGCACCATATATTTT
CDR3 protein: CSVEDLRVGTIYF

J gene: TRBJ1-6
V gene: TRBV6-1
D gene: .
clone size: .
CDR3 DNA: TGTGCCAGCAGTGAAAGGGGAACGCAGACAGACAATTCACCCCTCCACTTT
CDR3 protein: CASSERGTQTDNSPLHF

J gene: TRBJ1-5
V gene: TRBV6-2/TRBV6-3
D gene: .
clone size: .
CDR3 DNA: TGTGCCAGCAGTTCAGTTAATCAGCCCCAGCATTTT
CDR3 protein: CASSSVNQPQHF

J gene: TRBJ2-3
V gene: TRBV6-5
D gene: .
clone size: .
CDR3 DNA: TGTGCCAGCAGTTACTCCCGGGGATGGACAGATACGCAGTATTTT
CDR3 protein: CASSYSRGWTDTQYF

J gene: TRBJ2-3
V gene: TRBV28
D gene: TRBD2
clone size: .
CDR3 DNA: TGTGCCAGCGGGAGGGCTGGGGGGGGTTCCGGAGATACGCAGTATTTT
CDR3 protein: CASGRAGGGSGDTQYF

J gene: TRBJ1-2
V gene: TRBV5-1
D gene: TRBD1
clone size: .
CDR3 DNA: TGCGCCAGCAGCGGATTGGGACAGGTTTATGGCTACACCTTC
CDR3 protein: CASSGLGQVYGYTF

J gene: TRBJ2-5
V gene: TRBV3-1/TRBV3-2
D gene: TRBD2
clone size: .
CDR3 DNA: TGTGCCAGCAGCCCACTAGCGGGGGGGTACCAAGAGACCCAGTACTTC
CDR3 protein: CASSPLAGGYQETQYF

J gene: TRBJ1-2
V gene: TRBV2
D gene: TRBD1
clone size: few
CDR3 DNA: TGTGCCAGCACCACTGACAGGGGAAATGGCTACACCTTC
CDR3 protein: CASTTDRGNGYTF

J gene: TRBJ2-7
V gene: TRBV9
D gene: TRBD2
clone size: .
CDR3 DNA: TGTGCCAGCAGCGTAGATGGTAGCGGGGGCTACGAGCAGTACTTC
CDR3 protein: CASSVDGSGGYEQYF

J gene: TRBJ1-5
V gene: TRBV18
D gene: TRBD1
clone size: .
CDR3 DNA: TGTGCCAGCTCACCTTTCGGACAGGGGGGTTATAGCAATCAGCCCCAGCATTTT
CDR3 protein: CASSPFGQGGYSNQPQHF

J gene: TRBJ1-1
V gene: TRBV7-8
D gene: .
clone size: .
CDR3 DNA: TGTGCCAGCAGCTTAGCGGGGCGAGGGGGGAACACTGAAGCTTTCTTT
CDR3 protein: CASSLAGRGGNTEAFF

J gene: TRBJ2-3
V gene: TRBV9
D gene: .
clone size: .
CDR3 DNA: TGTGCCAGCGCGGACGGGGGACTCACAGATACGCAGTATTTT
CDR3 protein: CASADGGLTDTQYF

J gene: TRBJ1-1
V gene: TRBV18
D gene: .
clone size: .
CDR3 DNA: TGTGCCAGCTCAGGGGGCTCTGAAGCTTTCTTT
CDR3 protein: CASSGGSEAFF

J gene: TRBJ1-2
V gene: TRBV11-1
D gene: .
clone size: .
CDR3 DNA: TGTGCCAGCAGCGTGGGGGGGCCCTATGGCTACACCTTC
CDR3 protein: CASSVGGPYGYTF

J gene: TRBJ1-5
V gene: TRBV6-5
D gene: .
clone size: .
CDR3 DNA: TGTGCCAGCAGTTACTCGGCGGGGAATCAGCCCCAGCATTTT
CDR3 protein: CASSYSAGNQPQHF